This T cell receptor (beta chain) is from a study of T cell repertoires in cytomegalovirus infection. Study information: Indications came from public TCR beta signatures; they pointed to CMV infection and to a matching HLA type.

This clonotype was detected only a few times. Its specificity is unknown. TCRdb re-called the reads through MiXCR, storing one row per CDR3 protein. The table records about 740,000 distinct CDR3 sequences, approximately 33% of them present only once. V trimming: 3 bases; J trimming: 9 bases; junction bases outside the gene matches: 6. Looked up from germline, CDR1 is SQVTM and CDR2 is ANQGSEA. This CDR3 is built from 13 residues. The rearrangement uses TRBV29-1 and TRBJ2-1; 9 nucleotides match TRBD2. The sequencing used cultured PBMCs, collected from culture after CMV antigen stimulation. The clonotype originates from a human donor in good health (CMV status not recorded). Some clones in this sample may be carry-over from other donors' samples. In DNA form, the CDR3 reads TGCAGCGTTGAGGGCGGGAGGGCCGTTGAGCAGTTCTTC. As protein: CSVEGGRAVEQFF.